The rows below give T cell receptor beta chains drawn from one sample of a study of blood T cells in healthy people across ages. TCRdb reanalysed the 5' RACE reads using MiXCR and keeps one entry per CDR3 protein. The sample comprises around 800,000 distinct CDR3 sequences, approximately 44% of which are singletons, and about 21% rests with the top ten. Sequences were obtained from blood. These receptors originate from a man between 60 and 75 years old in good health. Each CDR3 is given with its conserved first and last residue.

V: TRBV20-1; CDR3: CSASLGGHNEQFF
V: TRBV4-3; CDR3: CASSQGAGTGYGDTQYF
V: TRBV6-5; CDR3: CASEGPGNEQYF
V: TRBV20-1; CDR3: CSARGIQTSNEQFF
V: TRBV6-5; CDR3: CASSLGVSNQPQHF
V: TRBV27; CDR3: CASSLYPGQGAYEQYF
V: TRBV7-2; CDR3: CASSRPGMVNYGYTF
V: TRBV5-1; CDR3: CASSWLPVQGGKPEAFF
V: TRBV4-3; CDR3: CASSQDRKETQYF
V: TRBV7-9; CDR3: CASSLVGGGATDTQYF
V: TRBV27; CDR3: CASSPRRGNTEAFF
V: TRBV7-2; CDR3: CASSPQGDNQPQHF
V: TRBV10-2; CDR3: CASRRGQGGGYTF
V: TRBV6-5; CDR3: CASSGGQPSYGYTF
V: TRBV5-1; CDR3: CASSLAGQGALEQYF
V: TRBV5-1; CDR3: CASSLGVLDRGNYGYTF
V: TRBV20-1; CDR3: CSASLPRGDNEKLFF
V: TRBV6-2/TRBV6-3; CDR3: CASSRRWADEQFF
V: TRBV28; CDR3: CASSSLSGTDTQYF
V: TRBV9; CDR3: CASSVGDRGPWIMCEQYF
V: TRBV4-1; CDR3: CASSVTPSGGELFF
V: TRBV7-2; CDR3: CASSTYPALAGGPIYEQYF
V: TRBV20-1; CDR3: CSGGGAWNEQFF
V: TRBV25-1; CDR3: CASSPRTGYGETQYF
V: TRBV6-5; CDR3: CASSYSIFVQGPSGYTF
V: TRBV2; CDR3: CASQGGSEDEQYF
V: TRBV20-1; CDR3: CSAGLAGSSNEQFF
V: TRBV6-2/TRBV6-3; CDR3: CASSYSSANTGELFF
V: TRBV20-1; CDR3: CSLGARGGDYEQYF
V: TRBV20-1; CDR3: CSAREVEGTNYGYTF
V: TRBV20-1; CDR3: CSARAQGGYYEQYF
V: TRBV29-1; CDR3: CSVMVQGTYGYTF
V: TRBV11-3; CDR3: CASSFSPDTDTQYF
V: TRBV27; CDR3: CASSLRDFLYNEQYF
V: TRBV10-3; CDR3: CAISEGLAWYEQYF
V: TRBV27; CDR3: CASSRSHGTSYTYEQYF
V: TRBV20-1; CDR3: CSAREGEEPSYEQYF
V: TRBV4-3; CDR3: CASSQDPGQGNYGYTF
V: TRBV15; CDR3: CATSRDRVWPYNEQFF
V: TRBV12-3/TRBV12-4; CDR3: CASSWVGRAYNEQFF
V: TRBV19; CDR3: CASRPRDIQYEKLFF
V: TRBV29-1; CDR3: CSVAPGTGAYNEQFF